The present T cell receptor beta chain was sequenced within a study of breast tumors, draining lymph nodes, adjacent tissues. Study results and caveats: Luminal-like breast cancer showed significantly higher tumor–nontumor repertoire similarity than basal-like. The data were judged consistent with most tumor T cells coming from lymph node and expanding in tumor. Tumors had less TCR diversity than lymph nodes, more than nontumor tissue.

Breast cancer patients provided tissue from their axillary draining lymph nodes. With 6 bases removed from V and 0 bases from J, the gap between germline ends came to 17 bases. CDR1 and CDR2 from the germline V gene are LNHDA and SQIVND (reference sequence). CDR3 size: 17 residues. From the multiplex PCR reads, TCRdb called clonotypes with MiXCR, one entry per CDR3 protein. The sample has roughly 130,000 distinct CDR3 sequences; nearly 20% are singletons. As regards this clonotype: The antigen is not known.

The chain joins TRBV19 to TRBJ1-4, with unresolved D. The material sequenced was axillary lymph node tissue. This sequence was found in a female donor with breast cancer. Some clones in this sample may be carry-over from other donors' samples. Here the CDR3 reads CASSPLPTLATNEKLFF. The CDR3 DNA reads TGTGCCAGTAGCCCACTTCCTACACTTGCAACTAATGAAAAACTGTTTTTT.